These 8 T cell receptor beta chains originate from one sample sequenced in a study of T cell responses to AZD1222 COVID-19 vaccine. Method: immunoSEQ multiplex PCR; TCRdb's copy keeps in-frame clones and lacks some. Here the sample spans about 83,000 clones, 75% to 90% being singletons. The sample here was peripheral blood, taken on day 0 of AZD1222 vaccination. The source is an adult in good health.

Only a few counts were recorded for this clone. The rearrangement links TRBV2 to TRBJ2-1, with TRBD2 matching 7 bases. The CDR3 consists of 14 residues. Germline CDR1 SNHLY, CDR2 FYNNEI. V lost 8 bases and J lost 0; bases outside the gene matches: 4. The CDR3, as DNA: TGTGCCAGCTTGGGGGGGAGCTCCTACAATGAGCAGTTCTTC. Encoded protein: CASLGGSSYNEQFF.

The J gene is TRBJ1-1, the V gene TRBV9; no definite D call. The CDR3 spans 12 residues. V shed 2 bases and J shed 6 bases, with 8 bases lying between them. CDR1 is SGDLS, CDR2 YYNGEE, per germline. This chain's CDR3 is CASSVTGAEAFF. The DNA for the CDR3 is TGTGCCAGCAGCGTCACGGGTGCTGAAGCTTTCTTT.

CDR3 in amino acids: CASSLELNTEAFF. CDR3 DNA: TGTGCCAGCAGCTTAGAGTTGAACACTGAAGCTTTCTTT. The rearrangement links TRBV11-2 to TRBJ1-1; D remains unclear. The CDR3 runs 13 residues. Trimming cost V 0 bases and J 0 bases, with 2 bases left between them. The germline gives CDR1 SGHAT, CDR2 FQNNGV.

V gene TRBV30 combines with J gene TRBJ2-3, with 8 nucleotides matching TRBD2. CDR3 size: 14 residues. Germline trimming cut 4 bases from V and 2 bases from J; bases unmatched to any gene: 5. Germline-derived CDR1 and CDR2 are GTSNPN and SVGIG (reference sequence). CDR3 in DNA: TGTGCCTGGAAGAGAGCGGGAGCCACAGATACGCAGTATTTT. It encodes CAWKRAGATDTQYF.

The CDR3 DNA reads TGTGCCTGGAGCGGGACAGGGGCTGGGCAGCCCCAGCATTTT. Translated: CAWSGTGAGQPQHF. V and J are TRBV30 and TRBJ1-5, with TRBD1 identical over 10 bases. Trimming removed 3 bases from V and 7 bases from J; junction bases left unmatched: 6. This CDR3 spans 14 amino acids. The germline V gene encodes CDR1 GTSNPN and CDR2 SVGIG (reference sequence). Complete variable domain (other parts from reference TRBV30 and TRBJ1-5): SQTIHQWPATLVQPVGSPLSLECTVEGTSNPNLYWYRQAAGRGLQLLFYSVGIGQISSEVPQNLSASRPQDRQFILSSKKLLLSDSGFYLCAWSGTGAGQPQHFGDGTRLSIL.

The chain is built from TRBV5-1 and TRBJ2-7, with 10 bases fitting TRBD2. V shed 4 bases and J 6 bases; nucleotides not matched to a gene: 4. Germline V lookup: CDR1 SGHRS, CDR2 YFSETQ. The CDR3 contains 13 residues. DNA of the CDR3: TGCGCCAGCAGCACCGCTAGCGGGAGCGAGCAGTACTTC. Translated: CASSTASGSEQYF.

V is TRBV30 and J is TRBJ1-4; D gene unclear. Per the germline V gene, CDR1 is GTSNPN and CDR2 is SVGIG (reference sequence). Trimming pared 1 base from V and 3 bases from J, leaving 12 bases between. The CDR3 has 15 amino acids. The CDR3: CAWSDQTLPNEKLFF. The CDR3 nucleotides read TGTGCCTGGAGTGACCAAACGCTCCCTAATGAAAAACTGTTTTTT.

J is TRBJ1-4 and V is TRBV7-9; D is undetermined. V shed 5 bases and J shed 8 bases, with 15 bases lying between them. The CDR3 extends over 14 amino acids. The germline CDR1 and CDR2 sequences are SEHNR and FQNEAQ (reference sequence). CDR3 coding DNA: TGTGCCAGCAGCCGTCCGGGAGGGAGGGAAAAACTGTTTTTT. Its translation: CASSRPGGREKLFF.